This T cell receptor beta chain was documented in a study of cytomegalovirus exposure and HLA in healthy donors. Across the whole study: In an earlier analysis, around 120 million unique TCR beta sequences were found from about 179 million T cells.

Overall study results and limits: Later analysis associated a missense DCLRE1C variant with TCR beta V- and J-gene trimming.

Concerning this clone: Its cognate antigen is unknown.

PCR involved 60 Vbeta and 13 Jbeta primers. Profiling relied on immunoSEQ multiplex PCR, and the TCRdb table lists in-frame clones only, not all of them. The sample lists a few hundred thousand clones; around 89% were seen once. The sample was PBMCs. The receptor was isolated from a woman aged 18-29 years in good health and CMV-seronegative.

CDR3 residues: CASSPGSRYGYTF. The CDR3 coding sequence is TGTGCCAGCAGCCCAGGGTCCCGCTACGGCTACACCTTC. The V call is TRBV7-2, the J call TRBJ1-2, with a tentative D call TRBD1 (5 bases). This CDR3 is built from 13 residues. The V gene's germline CDR1 is SGHTA and CDR2 FQGNSA. With 5 bases removed from V and 8 bases from J, the gap between germline ends came to 15 bases. The complete variable domain, with remaining parts taken from reference TRBV7-2 and TRBJ1-2, reads GAGVSQSPSNKVTEKGKDVELRCDPISGHTALYWYRQSLGQGLEFLIYFQGNSAPDKSGLPSDRFSAERTGGSVSTLTIQRTQQEDSAVYLCASSPGSRYGYTFGSGTRLTVV.